The clone carrying this T cell receptor beta chain was seen repeatedly, ten times or more. Its antigen is unknown. Individuals with ophthalmopathy presented a Clinical Activity Score of at least 3, a NOSPECS grade of at least 4 and a duration under 3 months. The data derive from a study of T cells in Graves' hyperthyroidism and ophthalmopathy. Whole-study results and caveats: Ophthalmopathy was identified by the model a median approximately 6.4 months ahead of onset. A model using 13 V-J features told ophthalmopathy apart from stable hyperthyroidism. Researchers found most expanded thyroid clonotypes above 0.001 in blood as well.

TCR beta CDR3 region amplification was performed from RNA transcripts. First-round RT-PCR targeting the TCR CDR3 was performed with the HTBI primer set. TCRdb reprocessed the multiplex PCR reads via MiXCR and lists one record per CDR3 protein. The data contain over 450,000 distinct CDR3 sequences, 17% of them seen just once; the ten biggest clones take up 15% to 20%. V was clipped by 7 bases and J by 0 bases, with 15 bases between them. CDR3 length equals 15 residues. Germline V CDR1 and CDR2: MNHEY, SVGEGT. This clonotype was sampled from a woman aged 18-29 years with Graves' ophthalmopathy. Material: blood. The chain uses TRBV6-2 or TRBV6-3 and TRBJ1-2; D remains ambiguous. The CDR3 region has the DNA TGTGCCAGCACCGTTACCCCGGGTTCTAACTATGGCTACACCTTC. This gives the protein CASTVTPGSNYGYTF.